This TCR beta chain stems from a study of graft-versus-host responses after intestinal transplantation. Across the study: Each transplant was multivisceral, liver-intestinal, or isolated intestinal. Uniformly, recipients were administered anti-thymocyte globulin induction with subsequent tacrolimus and steroids for around 3 years. Study findings and constraints: The marrow of recipients harbored GvH clones, and ileum or blood showed some of them first.

As regards this clone: Its antigen is not identified.

Germline assignment: CDR1 MNHEY and CDR2 SMNVEV (reference sequence). Losses at the gene ends were 4 bases for V and 2 bases for J; bases not matched to a gene: 8. The CDR3 runs 16 residues. Profiled with immunoSEQ multiplex PCR; TCRdb holds only in-frame clones, not every one. The sample consists of about 150,000 clones, around nine tenths of them appearing once. The chain has TRBV27 and TRBJ2-1; 7 positions match TRBD2. The sample in question was unstimulated CD4+ T cells sorted from spleen or lymph node cells, obtained before intestinal transplant. The TCR comes from a human donor who received an intestinal transplant. In DNA, the CDR3 is TGTGCCAGCAGTTCCTACGAGCGGGGAGCCTACAATGAGCAGTTCTTC. Protein sequence: CASSSYERGAYNEQFF.